This T cell receptor beta chain appears in the sequencing data of a study of T cell responses to AZD1222 COVID-19 vaccine. The table came from immunoSEQ multiplex PCR; TCRdb's copy has only in-frame clones and leaves some out. The table shows about 160,000 clones, with around 87% occurring only once. This CDR3 region has 18 residues. CDR1 and CDR2 (germline): SGHDT, YYEEEE. Losses at the gene ends were 3 bases for V and 6 bases for J; bases not matched to a gene: 18. This specimen was peripheral blood, taken on day 0 of AZD1222 vaccination. The receptor was isolated from an adult in good health. The chain uses TRBV5-6 and TRBJ1-2; 9 bases agree with TRBD1. CDR3: CASSSYLIGQGWRNGYTF. In DNA, the CDR3 is TGTGCCAGCAGCTCTTACCTGATCGGACAGGGGTGGAGAAATGGCTACACCTTC.